One sample yielded the 5 T cell receptor beta chains listed below, sequenced in a study of CD8+ T cells in alopecia areata. The treatment denotes: oral pan-JAK inhibitor, 5-10 mg twice daily. Reverse transcription of extracted RNA yielded cDNA, which provided the sequencing template. Measured with immunoSEQ multiplex PCR; TCRdb has only the in-frame clones, and not every one. The sample records about 150,000 clones, about 71% being singletons. This material consisted of CD4+ T cells sorted from blood, taken at week 4, from a patient treated with tofacitinib. The origin of the receptors is a human donor with alopecia areata.

The chain is built from TRBV25-1 and TRBJ2-5; possibly TRBD1 or TRBD2 for D (5 bases each). V shed 6 bases and J shed 5 bases, with 13 bases lying between them. The CDR3 loop spans 13 amino acids. From germline, CDR1 is MGHDK and CDR2 SYGVNS. DNA for the CDR3: TGTGCCAGCAGGGGGACGGTACGCGAGACCCAGTACTTC. This codes for CASRGTVRETQYF. Full variable domain (rest looked up from reference TRBV25-1 and TRBJ2-5): EADIYQTPRYLVIGTGKKITLECSQTMGHDKMYWYQQDPGMELHLIHYSYGVNSTEKGDLSSESTVSRIRTEHFPLTLESARPSHTSQYLCASRGTVRETQYFGPGTRLLVL.

The V and J genes are TRBV5-1 and TRBJ2-5, with D possibly TRBD2 on 5 matching bases. This CDR3 region has 18 residues. Trimming stripped 1 base from V and 4 bases from J, with 23 bases between. Germline lookup yields CDR1 SGHRS and CDR2 YFSETQ. Written as DNA, the CDR3 is TGCGCCAGCAGCTTGCCCCAGTCCGGGATACCAGGTGGAGAGACCCAGTACTTC. Translation gives CASSLPQSGIPGGETQYF.

V gene TRBV27 combines with J gene TRBJ2-2, with no clear D. The CDR3 totals 13 residues. Per germline, CDR1 MNHEY and CDR2 SMNVEV (reference sequence). V dropped 6 bases and J dropped 0 bases, with 5 bases sitting between them. CDR3 sequence: CASSYTNTGELFF. The CDR3 DNA reads as TGTGCCAGCAGCTACACGAACACCGGGGAGCTGTTTTTT.

The rearrangement joins TRBV25-1 to TRBJ2-5; TRBD2 might be the D (6 bases). The germline CDR1 and CDR2 sequences are MGHDK and SYGVNS. The CDR3 sequence is 15 residues long. V lost 2 bases to trimming and J lost 8 bases, with 18 bases between them. CDR3 residues: CASSEPGLTTGTQYF. As DNA, the CDR3 is TGTGCCAGCAGTGAACCGGGACTCACAACGGGTACCCAGTACTTC.

The gene calls are TRBV30 and TRBJ1-6, with 7 bases fitting TRBD1. The CDR3 consists of 17 residues. With 5 bases clipped from V and 4 bases from J, the junction kept 14 bases outside the gene matches. The germline gives CDR1 GTSNPN, CDR2 SVGIG (reference sequence). Here the CDR3 reads CAWRRTQGVSYNSPLHF. In DNA, the CDR3 is TGTGCCTGGCGACGCACTCAGGGGGTCTCGTATAATTCACCCCTCCACTTT.